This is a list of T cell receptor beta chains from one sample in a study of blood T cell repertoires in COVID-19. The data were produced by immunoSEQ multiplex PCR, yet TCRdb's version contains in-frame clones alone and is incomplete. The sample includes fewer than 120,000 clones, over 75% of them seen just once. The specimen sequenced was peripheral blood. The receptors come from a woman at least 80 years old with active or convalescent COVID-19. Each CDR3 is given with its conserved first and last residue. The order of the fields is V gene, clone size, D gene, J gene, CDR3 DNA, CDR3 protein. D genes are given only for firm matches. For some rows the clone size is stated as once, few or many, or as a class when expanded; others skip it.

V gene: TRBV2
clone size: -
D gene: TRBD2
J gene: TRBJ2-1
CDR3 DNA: TGTGCCAGCAGGTACTTCGGGCTAGCGGGAGTCTATGAGCAGTTCTTC
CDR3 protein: CASRYFGLAGVYEQFF

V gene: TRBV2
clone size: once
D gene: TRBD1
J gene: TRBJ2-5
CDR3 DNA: TGTGCCAGCAGCATAGACAGGGGGGAGACCCAGTACTTC
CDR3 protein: CASSIDRGETQYF

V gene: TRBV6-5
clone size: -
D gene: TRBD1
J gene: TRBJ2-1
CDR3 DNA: TGTGCCAGCAGTACGGGACAGGGGATCGGTGAGCAGTTCTTC
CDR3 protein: CASSTGQGIGEQFF

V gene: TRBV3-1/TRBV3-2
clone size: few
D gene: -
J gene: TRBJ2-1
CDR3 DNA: TGTGCCAGCAGCCAAGATATGCGCTATGAGCAGTTCTTC
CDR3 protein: CASSQDMRYEQFF

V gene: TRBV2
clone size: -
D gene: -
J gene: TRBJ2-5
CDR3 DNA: TGTGCCAGCAGTGAAGCCGGTGAGACCCAGTACTTC
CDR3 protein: CASSEAGETQYF

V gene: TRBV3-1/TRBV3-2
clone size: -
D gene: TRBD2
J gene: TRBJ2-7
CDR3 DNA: TGTGCCAGCAGCCAAGTTTTAATGGTTTCGGGACTAGCGGGAGGGTCCTACGAGCAGTACTTC
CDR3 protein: CASSQVLMVSGLAGGSYEQYF

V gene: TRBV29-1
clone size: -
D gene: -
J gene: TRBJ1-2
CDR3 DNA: TGCAGCGTTGAGAGGCGGCAGGGGAACTATGGCTACACCTTC
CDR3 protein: CSVERRQGNYGYTF

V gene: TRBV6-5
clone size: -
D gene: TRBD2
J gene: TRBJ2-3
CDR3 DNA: TGTGCCAGCATATCTAGCGGAGACCGCACAGATACGCAGTATTTT
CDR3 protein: CASISSGDRTDTQYF

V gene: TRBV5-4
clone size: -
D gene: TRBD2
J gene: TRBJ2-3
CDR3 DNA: TGTGCCAGCAGCTTGGGACTAGCGGGAGTGACAGATACGCAGTATTTT
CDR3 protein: CASSLGLAGVTDTQYF

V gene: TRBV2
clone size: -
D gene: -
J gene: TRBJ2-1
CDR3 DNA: TGTGCCAGCATGAACACGATTGGAGCCGACAATGAGCAGTTCTTC
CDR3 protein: CASMNTIGADNEQFF

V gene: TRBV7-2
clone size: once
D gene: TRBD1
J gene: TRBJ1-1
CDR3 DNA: TGTGCCAGCAGCTTCCTGGGACAGGGGAACACTGAAGCTTTCTTT
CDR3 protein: CASSFLGQGNTEAFF

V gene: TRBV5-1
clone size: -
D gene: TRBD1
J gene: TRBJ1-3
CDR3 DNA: TGCGCCAGCAGCGCCGGGACAGTTCTCTCTGGAAACACCATATATTTT
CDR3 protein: CASSAGTVLSGNTIYF

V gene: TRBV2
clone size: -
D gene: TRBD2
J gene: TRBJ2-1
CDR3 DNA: TGTGCCAGCAGTGAAGCCAGCGGGAGTTACAATGAGCAGTTCTTC
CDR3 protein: CASSEASGSYNEQFF

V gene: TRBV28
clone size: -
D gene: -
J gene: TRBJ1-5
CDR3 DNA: TGTGCCAGCAGTAGTCCAGCGGGGCAGCCCCAGCATTTT
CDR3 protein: CASSSPAGQPQHF

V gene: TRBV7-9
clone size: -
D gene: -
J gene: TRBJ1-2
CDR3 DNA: TGTGCCAGCAGCTCGGACAGCTATGGCTACACCTTC
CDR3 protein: CASSSDSYGYTF

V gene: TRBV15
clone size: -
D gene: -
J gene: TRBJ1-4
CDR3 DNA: TGTGCCACCAGCAGAGGTCGGGGAACTAATGAAAAACTGTTTTTT
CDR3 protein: CATSRGRGTNEKLFF

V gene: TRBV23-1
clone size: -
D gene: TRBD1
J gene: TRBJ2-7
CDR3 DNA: TGCGCCAGCAGTCGCAACCGGGACAGGTCCTACGAGCAGTACTTC
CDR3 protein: CASSRNRDRSYEQYF

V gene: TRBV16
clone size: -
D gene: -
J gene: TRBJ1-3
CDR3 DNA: TGTGCCAGCAGCCCCCCCGGGGGGAACACCATATATTTT
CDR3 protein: CASSPPGGNTIYF

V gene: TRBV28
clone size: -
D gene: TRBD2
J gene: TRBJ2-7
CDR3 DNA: TGTGCCAGCAGCCCAACCCCAGGGCGGGAGGGTAGCTCCTACGAGCAGTACTTC
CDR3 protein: CASSPTPGREGSSYEQYF

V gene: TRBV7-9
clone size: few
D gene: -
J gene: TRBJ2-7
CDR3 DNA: TGTGCCAGCAGCTTGGCCCATTCCTACGAGCAGTACTTC
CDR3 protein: CASSLAHSYEQYF

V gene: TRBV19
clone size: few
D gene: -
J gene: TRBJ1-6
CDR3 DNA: TGTGCCAGTAGTAGACAGAGCTCCTATAATTCACCCCTCCACTTT
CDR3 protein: CASSRQSSYNSPLHF

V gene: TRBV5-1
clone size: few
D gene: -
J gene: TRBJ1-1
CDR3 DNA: TGCGCCAGCAGCTTGCACAGGGCGGACACTGAAGCTTTCTTT
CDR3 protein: CASSLHRADTEAFF

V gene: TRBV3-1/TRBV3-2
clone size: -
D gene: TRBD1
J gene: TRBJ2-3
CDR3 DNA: TGTGCCAGCAGCCAAGATGGAACGGGACAGGGAACAGATACGCAGTATTTT
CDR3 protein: CASSQDGTGQGTDTQYF

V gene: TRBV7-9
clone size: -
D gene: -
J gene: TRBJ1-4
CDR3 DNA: TGTGCCAGCAGCCCTGGAGGACAGCTAAATGAAAAACTGTTTTTT
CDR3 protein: CASSPGGQLNEKLFF

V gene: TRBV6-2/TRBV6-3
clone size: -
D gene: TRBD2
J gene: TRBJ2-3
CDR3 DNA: TGTGCCAGCAGTTTGGGACTAGCTCTTGGCACAGATACGCAGTATTTT
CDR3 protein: CASSLGLALGTDTQYF

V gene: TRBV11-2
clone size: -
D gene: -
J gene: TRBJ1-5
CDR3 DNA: TGTGCCAGCAGCGAACAGGGCGGGCAGCCCCAGCATTTT
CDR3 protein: CASSEQGGQPQHF

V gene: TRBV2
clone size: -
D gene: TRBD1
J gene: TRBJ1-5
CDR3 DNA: TGTGCCAGCAGTGAAGCCCGACAGGGTCTGGCTTTT
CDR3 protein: CASSEARQGLAF

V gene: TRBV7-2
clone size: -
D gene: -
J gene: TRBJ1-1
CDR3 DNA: TGTGCCAGCAGCCCCCCAGGCCCCCAAGAAGCTTTCTTT
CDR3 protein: CASSPPGPQEAFF

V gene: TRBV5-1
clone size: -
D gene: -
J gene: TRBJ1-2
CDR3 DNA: TGCGCCAGCAGCTGGGGGGGACTACAGGATTATGGCTACACCTTC
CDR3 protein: CASSWGGLQDYGYTF

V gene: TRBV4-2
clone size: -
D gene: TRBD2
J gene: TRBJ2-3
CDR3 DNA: TGTGCCAGCAGCCAAGCTCAGACTAGCGGATCCACAGATACGCAGTATTTT
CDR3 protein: CASSQAQTSGSTDTQYF

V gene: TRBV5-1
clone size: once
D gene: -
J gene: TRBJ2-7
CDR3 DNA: TGCGCCAGCAGCTCCCTGACAGGGAGGCTCGGAGAGCAGTACTTC
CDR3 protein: CASSSLTGRLGEQYF

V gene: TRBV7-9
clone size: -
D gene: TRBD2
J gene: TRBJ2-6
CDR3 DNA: TGTGCCAGCAGCTTTGGGACTAGCGGGGGTTCTGGGGCCAACGTCCTGACTTTC
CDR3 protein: CASSFGTSGGSGANVLTF

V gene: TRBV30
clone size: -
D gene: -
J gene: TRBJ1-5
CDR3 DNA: TGTGCCTGGACCCCAGCGGATAGCAATCAGCCCCAGCATTTT
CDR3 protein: CAWTPADSNQPQHF

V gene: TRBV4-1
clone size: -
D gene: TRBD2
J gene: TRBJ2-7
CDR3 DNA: TGCGCCAGCAGCCAAGTAGCGGGAGGGCTCTCCTACGAGCAGTACTTC
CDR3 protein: CASSQVAGGLSYEQYF

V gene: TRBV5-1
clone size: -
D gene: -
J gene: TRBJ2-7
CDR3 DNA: TGCGCCAGCAGCCAGGAGAGGGGGTCTGACGAGCAGTACTTC
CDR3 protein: CASSQERGSDEQYF

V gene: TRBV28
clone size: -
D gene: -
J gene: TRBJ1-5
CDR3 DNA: TGTGCCAGCAGCTCACCACGGGGAGGACAGCCCCAGCATTTT
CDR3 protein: CASSSPRGGQPQHF

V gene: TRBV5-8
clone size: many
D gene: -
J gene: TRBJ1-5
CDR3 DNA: TGTGCCAGCAGCCCGACACAGGAATGGCCCCAGCATTTT
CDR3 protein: CASSPTQEWPQHF

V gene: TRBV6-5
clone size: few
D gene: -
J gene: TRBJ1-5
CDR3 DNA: TGTGCCAGCAGTTCGCCCGGAGGGCCCCAGCATTTT
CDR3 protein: CASSSPGGPQHF

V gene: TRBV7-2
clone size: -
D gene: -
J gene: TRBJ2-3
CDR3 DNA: TGTGCCAGCAGCCGAGAGTTCACAGATACGCAGTATTTT
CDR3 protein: CASSREFTDTQYF

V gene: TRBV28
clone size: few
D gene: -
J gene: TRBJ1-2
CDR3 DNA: TGTGCCAGCAGCACCGACAGTTATGGCTACACCTTC
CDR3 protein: CASSTDSYGYTF